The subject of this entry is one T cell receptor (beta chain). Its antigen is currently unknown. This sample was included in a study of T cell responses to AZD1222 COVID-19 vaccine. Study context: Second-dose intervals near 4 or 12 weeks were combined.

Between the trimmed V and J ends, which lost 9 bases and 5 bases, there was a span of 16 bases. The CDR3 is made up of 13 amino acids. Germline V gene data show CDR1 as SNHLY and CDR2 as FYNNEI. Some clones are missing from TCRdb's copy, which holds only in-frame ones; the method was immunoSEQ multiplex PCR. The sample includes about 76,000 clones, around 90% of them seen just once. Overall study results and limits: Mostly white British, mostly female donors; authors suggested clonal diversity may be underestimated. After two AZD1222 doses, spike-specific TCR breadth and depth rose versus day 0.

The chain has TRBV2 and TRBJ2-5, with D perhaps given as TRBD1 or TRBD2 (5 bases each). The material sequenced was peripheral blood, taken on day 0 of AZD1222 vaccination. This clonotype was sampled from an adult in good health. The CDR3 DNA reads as TGTGCCAGGGGGGATCAGGGAAGGGAGACCCAGTACTTC. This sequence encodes CARGDQGRETQYF.